One and the same sample provided the 32 T cell receptor beta chains below, sequenced in a study of blood T cell repertoires in COVID-19. Using immunoSEQ multiplex PCR, the repertoire was profiled, and TCRdb retains in-frame clones only, with some absent. Of some 260,000 clones in the sample, 82% were seen once. Sequenced sample: peripheral blood. The receptors were gathered from a woman in her late teens or twenties with acute or convalescent COVID-19.

V and J are TRBV5-6 and TRBJ2-1, with D perhaps matching TRBD1 (6 bases). This CDR3 is built from 14 residues. V lost 0 bases and J 6 bases, leaving 10 bases between the germline ends. CDR1 is SGHDT and CDR2 is YYEEEE in the germline V gene. The CDR3 DNA reads TGTGCCAGCAGCTTGGCCTTCAGGGGCAATGAGCAGTTCTTC. Translating gives CASSLAFRGNEQFF.

The chain has TRBV7-2 and TRBJ2-1; 11 positions match TRBD2. Germline-derived CDR1 and CDR2 are SGHTA and FQGNSA. The length of the CDR3 is 16 residues. Germline trimming cut 0 bases from V and 6 bases from J; bases unmatched to any gene: 4. CDR3: CASSLARSGRGNEQFF. In nucleotides, the CDR3 is TGTGCCAGCAGCTTAGCTCGTAGCGGGAGGGGCAATGAGCAGTTCTTC.

This clone occurred a few times. The V and J genes are TRBV24-1 and TRBJ2-7; 8 bases fit TRBD1. Germline values: CDR1 KGHDR, CDR2 SFDVKD. The CDR3 covers 15 residues. J was trimmed by 2 bases and V by 3 bases; bases with no gene match: 5. CDR3 residues: CATSDLTGEAYEQYF. The CDR3 coding sequence is TGTGCCACCAGTGATCTGACAGGGGAGGCCTACGAGCAGTACTTC.

The chain uses TRBV4-2 and TRBJ2-5; TRBD2 aligns across 9 bases. CDR1 LGHNA and CDR2 YNFKEQ come from the germline V gene. The CDR3 loop spans 15 amino acids. V shed 3 bases and J 2 bases; nucleotides not matched to a gene: 4. The CDR3 is CASSHGAGGQETQYF. For the CDR3, the DNA is TGTGCCAGCAGCCACGGAGCGGGAGGACAAGAGACCCAGTACTTC.

In DNA form, the CDR3 reads TGTGCCAGCAGCCAAGGCCCCCGAAGGGGTGGGGGCCTTGTCCACGAGCAGTACTTC. Amino acids: CASSQGPRRGGGLVHEQYF. This chain links TRBV4-2 with TRBJ2-7, with D possibly TRBD1 on 6 matching bases. The germline CDR1 and CDR2 sequences are LGHNA and YNFKEQ. V was trimmed by 1 base and J by 5 bases, leaving 27 bases between them. There are 19 residues in the CDR3.

V and J are TRBV6-5 and TRBJ2-1, with 10 bases that match TRBD2. CDR3 length: 15 amino acids. Germline CDR1 reads MNHEY; CDR2 reads SVGAGI. Trimming took 6 bases from V and 10 from J; bases not matched to a gene: 12. CDR3: CASRSSGSPVREQFF. DNA for the CDR3: TGTGCCAGCAGATCTAGCGGGAGCCCCGTTAGGGAGCAGTTCTTC.

The genes are TRBV2 and TRBJ1-1, with 9 bases fitting TRBD1. V gave up 1 base and J gave up 7 bases; unmatched junction bases: 7. This CDR3 spans 15 amino acids. Germline-derived CDR1 and CDR2 are SNHLY and FYNNEI. This chain's CDR3 is CASSEGGTGSGEAFF. The DNA of the CDR3 is TGTGCCAGCAGTGAAGGGGGGACAGGGAGTGGTGAAGCTTTCTTT.

This chain connects TRBV30 to TRBJ2-7, with D perhaps matching TRBD1 (6 bases). This CDR3 is 13 amino acids long. From germline, CDR1 is GTSNPN and CDR2 SVGIG (reference sequence). The V and J ends lost 5 bases and 4 bases respectively, with 15 bases between them. CDR3 amino acids: CAWAQGQPYEQYF. Written as DNA, the CDR3 is TGTGCCTGGGCCCAAGGACAGCCATACGAGCAGTACTTC.

The sample holds one count of this clone. The rearrangement uses TRBV7-6 and TRBJ1-1; 8 bases are shared with TRBD1. The V gene's germline CDR1 is SGHVS and CDR2 FNYEAQ. V trimming: 1 base; J trimming: 7 bases; junction bases outside the gene matches: 8. This CDR3 is 15 amino acids long. The CDR3 loop is CASSLETGAGYEAFF. The DNA of the CDR3 is TGTGCCAGCAGCTTAGAGACAGGGGCAGGGTATGAAGCTTTCTTT.

The rearrangement joins TRBV30 to TRBJ2-2; 10 positions match TRBD2. The length of the CDR3 is 17 residues. The germline CDR1 and CDR2 sequences are GTSNPN and SVGIG (reference sequence). The V and J ends lost 0 bases and 1 base, in that order; junction bases with no gene match: 5. CDR3 loop: CAWSVPRLAGNTGELFF. In DNA form, the CDR3 reads TGTGCCTGGAGTGTACCGAGACTAGCGGGGAACACCGGGGAGCTGTTTTTT.

The chain employs TRBV10-3 and TRBJ1-4, with D perhaps TRBD1 (5 bases). The germline V gene encodes CDR1 ENHRY and CDR2 SYGVKD. V shed 3 bases and J shed 7 bases, with 18 bases lying between them. The length of the CDR3 is 16 residues. The chain's CDR3 is CAISDSPGGFGEKLFF. CDR3 sequence (DNA): TGTGCCATCAGTGATTCGCCCGGGGGGTTTGGTGAAAAACTGTTTTTT.

The genes are TRBV12-3 or TRBV12-4 and TRBJ1-1; tentative D call: TRBD1 (6 bases). The CDR3 is 12 amino acids. With 5 bases removed from V and 7 bases from J, the gap between germline ends came to 11 bases. The CDR3 DNA reads as TGTGCCAGCAGTCACACAGGGTTTGAAGCTTTCTTT. Protein product: CASSHTGFEAFF.

The chain combines TRBV19 with TRBJ2-2, with TRBD1 matching over 9 bases. Losses at the gene ends were 5 bases for V and 4 bases for J; bases not matched to a gene: 2. The CDR3 runs 14 residues. Germline CDR1 reads LNHDA; CDR2 reads SQIVND (reference sequence). This CDR3 is CASSGTGFTGELFF. The DNA for the CDR3 is TGTGCCAGTAGTGGGACAGGGTTCACCGGGGAGCTGTTTTTT. Filled out from reference TRBV19 and TRBJ2-2, the complete variable domain reads DGGITQSPKYLFRKEGQNVTLSCEQNLNHDAMYWYRQDPGQGLRLIYYSQIVNDFQKGDIAEGYSVSREKKESFPLTVTSAQKNPTAFYLCASSGTGFTGELFFGEGSRLTVL.

The V and J genes are TRBV27 and TRBJ2-5, with D maybe TRBD2 (7 bases). Germline V gene data show CDR1 as MNHEY and CDR2 as SMNVEV (reference sequence). The V and J ends lost 1 base and 5 bases respectively, with 17 bases between them. The CDR3 is 16 amino acids. CDR3 DNA sequence: TGTGCCAGCAGTTTATTCGGTGGGGGGGGCCCGGAGACCCAGTACTTC. Translated, it gives CASSLFGGGGPETQYF.

The chain combines TRBV19 with TRBJ2-7, with D tentatively TRBD1 (5 bases). Between the trimmed V and J ends, which lost 3 bases and 1 base, there was a span of 10 bases. Looked up from germline, CDR1 is LNHDA and CDR2 is SQIVND (reference sequence). There are 14 residues in the CDR3. DNA of the CDR3: TGTGCCAGTAGTATTGGAGACAGATCCTACGAGCAGTACTTC. Protein: CASSIGDRSYEQYF.

The chain carries TRBV5-6 and TRBJ2-7; tentatively, D is TRBD1 (5 bases). From germline, CDR1 is SGHDT and CDR2 YYEEEE. V lost 4 bases and J lost 3, with 14 bases in between. The CDR3 is 14 residues long. The CDR3 DNA reads as TGTGCCAGCAGCCCTTCGCCTCAGGGCTACGAGCAGTACTTC. It encodes CASSPSPQGYEQYF.

This clone has more than one count but fewer than ten. The chain carries TRBV30 and TRBJ1-6; 9 positions match TRBD1. Looked up from germline, CDR1 is GTSNPN and CDR2 is SVGIG (reference sequence). The CDR3 runs 16 residues. V lost 7 bases to trimming and J lost 7 bases; unmatched junction nucleotides: 14. DNA of the CDR3: TGTGCCTCTACCCAGGGGGGGACAGGGTACAATTCACCCCTCCACTTT. It translates to CASTQGGTGYNSPLHF.

CDR3 nucleotides: TGTGCCAGCAGCTTTAGGGGCAGGGGTAGCACTGAAGCTTTCTTT. This gives the protein CASSFRGRGSTEAFF. The genes are TRBV5-4 and TRBJ1-1, with D maybe TRBD1 (6 bases). V was clipped by 2 bases and J by 4 bases, with 15 bases between them. This CDR3 is built from 15 residues. Germline CDR1 and CDR2: SGHNT and YYREEE (reference sequence).

Of note for this clone: One end of the junction does not line up with germline, which may come from a read error. V gene TRBV7-2 combines with J gene TRBJ2-7; 11 nucleotides align to TRBD2. This CDR3 spans 14 amino acids. Per germline, CDR1 SGHTA and CDR2 FQGNSA. The CDR3 region has the DNA TGTGCCAGCAGCATAGCGGGAGGGCCGCGGGAGCAGTACTTC. It codes for CASSIAGGPREQYF.

CDR3 sequence (DNA): TGTGCCAGCAGCCCCAGCGGAGACCAAGAGACCCAGTACTTC. Protein product: CASSPSGDQETQYF. The V gene is TRBV6-5, the J gene TRBJ2-5; D is perhaps TRBD2 (5 bases). The CDR3 length is 14 residues. Germline CDR1 is MNHEY and CDR2 is SVGAGI. The V and J ends lost 6 bases and 0 bases respectively, with 11 bases between them.

The chain carries TRBV6-2 or TRBV6-3 and TRBJ2-1; 8 nucleotides match TRBD2. Germline CDR1 reads MNHEY; CDR2 reads SVGEGT. The CDR3 is 18 residues long. V was pared by 0 bases and J by 8 bases, with 15 bases of the junction left unmatched. In DNA form, the CDR3 reads TGTGCCAGCAGTTACTCGACTATGGCGGGAGGCATCATGGATGAGCAGTTCTTC. Translation: CASSYSTMAGGIMDEQFF.

The chain employs TRBV4-2 and TRBJ2-2, with D unresolved. V gave up 0 bases and J gave up 7 bases, with 6 bases separating them. The CDR3 length is 13 residues. Germline loops: CDR1 LGHNA, CDR2 YNFKEQ. The CDR3 loop is CASSQERRGELFF. In nucleotides, the CDR3 is TGTGCCAGCAGCCAAGAGAGGCGCGGGGAGCTGTTTTTT.

J is TRBJ1-1 and V is TRBV6-2 or TRBV6-3; 9 bases are a match to TRBD1. This CDR3 region has 16 residues. Germline loops: CDR1 MNHEY, CDR2 SVGEGT. J gave up 0 bases and V 5 bases, and 7 bases lay outside the gene matches. The CDR3 coding sequence is TGTGCCAGCAGTGATAGGACAGGGGCCATGAACACTGAAGCTTTCTTT. This codes for CASSDRTGAMNTEAFF.

The rearrangement uses TRBV15 and TRBJ2-5, with D perhaps TRBD1 (7 bases). This CDR3 contains 16 residues. V was pared by 5 bases and J by 2 bases, with 18 bases between. CDR1 and CDR2 (germline): LNHNV, YYDKDF (reference sequence). CDR3 sequence reads: CATSFPGQAGQETQYF. The CDR3 bases are TGTGCCACCAGCTTTCCTGGACAGGCGGGGCAAGAGACCCAGTACTTC.

The gene calls are TRBV2 and TRBJ1-4; D is perhaps TRBD1 (6 bases). Germline-derived CDR1 and CDR2 are SNHLY and FYNNEI. V lost 5 bases, J lost 7 bases, and 11 bases lay in between. The CDR3 covers 13 residues. CDR3 sequence reads: CASSLGQPEKLFF. Here the CDR3 DNA reads TGTGCCAGCAGTCTAGGACAGCCTGAAAAACTGTTTTTT.

The genes are TRBV6-5 and TRBJ2-1; a weak D match, TRBD1 (7 bases). The V gene's germline CDR1 is MNHEY and CDR2 SVGAGI. The CDR3 totals 15 residues. V was shortened by 6 bases and J by 0 bases, with 12 bases between the two germline ends. CDR3 residues: CASSSQGGSYNEQFF. CDR3 coding DNA: TGTGCCAGCAGCAGCCAGGGGGGCTCCTACAATGAGCAGTTCTTC.

The chain couples TRBV6-1 to TRBJ2-7; no reliable D call. The germline gives CDR1 MNHNS, CDR2 SASEGT. V was trimmed by 2 bases and J by 7 bases, leaving 6 bases between them. The CDR3 has 11 amino acids. The CDR3 region has the DNA TGTGCCAGCAGTGAACTATGGGAGCAGTACTTC. Translation gives CASSELWEQYF.

V is TRBV6-5 and J is TRBJ2-3, with a weak D call TRBD2 (6 bases). V lost 0 bases and J lost 2, with 12 bases in between. The CDR3 has 16 amino acids. Germline lookup yields CDR1 MNHEY and CDR2 SVGAGI. The CDR3 is CASSYSPGVTTDTQYF. The CDR3 DNA reads TGTGCCAGCAGTTACTCGCCGGGAGTTACCACAGATACGCAGTATTTT.

The chain couples TRBV6-2 or TRBV6-3 to TRBJ2-3; TRBD2 aligns across 13 bases. V trimming: 5 bases; J trimming: 1 base; junction bases outside the gene matches: 3. Germline V CDR1 and CDR2: MNHEY, SVGEGT. This CDR3 has 16 amino acids. DNA of the CDR3: TGTGCCAGCAGTGACGGACTAGCGGGGGGCACAGATACGCAGTATTTT. It yields the protein CASSDGLAGGTDTQYF.

This chain joins TRBV19 and TRBJ1-2, with 9 bases aligning to TRBD1. J lost 5 bases, V lost 8 bases, and 3 bases had no gene match. This CDR3 contains 12 residues. The germline gives CDR1 LNHDA, CDR2 SQIVND (reference sequence). The CDR3 reads CASRQGVYGYTF. The CDR3 DNA sequence: TGTGCCAGTCGACAGGGGGTTTATGGCTACACCTTC.

V usage is TRBV4-3 and J usage is TRBJ1-2; 7 bases map to TRBD1. The CDR3 is 15 amino acids. The ends lost 2 bases at V and 8 bases at J; junction bases unmatched: 11. Germline V gene data show CDR1 as LGHNA and CDR2 as YSLEER. In nucleotides, the CDR3 is TGCGCCAGCAGCCAATCCGGGACAGTCCCTCTGGGCTACACCTTC. This encodes CASSQSGTVPLGYTF.

The V and J genes are TRBV12-5 and TRBJ2-5; weak D call: TRBD1 (5 bases). The CDR3 is 16 amino acids. Looked up from germline, CDR1 is LGHNT and CDR2 is FRNRAP. Deletions cut 3 bases from V and 2 bases from J, with 16 bases between. The CDR3 protein is CASGFLVGQGQETQYF. CDR3 nucleotides: TGTGCTAGTGGTTTTTTGGTGGGCCAGGGTCAAGAGACCCAGTACTTC.